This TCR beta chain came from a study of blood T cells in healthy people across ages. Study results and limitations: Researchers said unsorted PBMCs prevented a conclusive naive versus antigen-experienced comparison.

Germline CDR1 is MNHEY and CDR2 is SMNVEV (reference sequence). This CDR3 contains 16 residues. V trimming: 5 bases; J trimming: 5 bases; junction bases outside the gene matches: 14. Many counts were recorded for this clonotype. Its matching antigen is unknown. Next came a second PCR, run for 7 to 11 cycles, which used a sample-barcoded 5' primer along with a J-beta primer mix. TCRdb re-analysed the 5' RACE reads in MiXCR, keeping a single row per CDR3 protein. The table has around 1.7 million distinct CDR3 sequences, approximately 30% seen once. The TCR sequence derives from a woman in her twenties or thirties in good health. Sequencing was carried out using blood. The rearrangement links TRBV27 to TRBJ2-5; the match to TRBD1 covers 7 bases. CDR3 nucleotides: TGTGCCAGCAGTAGAAGACAGGGACAACCTGGGGAGACCCAGTACTTC. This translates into CASSRRQGQPGETQYF.